This T cell receptor (beta chain) derives from a study of human T cells and chemical hapten exposure. In the original analysis: Per-sample TCR counts ranged from about 23,224 to 750,000, median around 96,000. A single record per CDR3 protein comes from TCRdb applying MiXCR to the RACE reads. Here the V and J calls rest on TCRdb's processing, not on the authors' analysis. The data show 50,000 to 80,000 distinct CDR3 sequences, around 10% seen once. This clonotype has at least ten counts. Its cognate antigen is unknown. Notes on the study in general: Large CDR3 similarity clusters arose significantly more often from expanded TCRs than from controls. Counts of expanded TCRs at PT1 were positively correlated with patch test score.

Regarding time point: patch test 3, about 24 weeks after DPC sensitization. Treatment indicated: therapeutic diphenylcyclopropenone sensitization with weekly scalp DPC. Every patch test was put on after a blood sample was taken. This receptor was obtained from a woman between 25 and 40 years old with alopecia areata. Some clones in this sample may be carry-over from other donors' samples. Sequenced material: whole blood, taken in connection with sensitization to the hapten diphenylcyclopropenone (DPC).

CDR3 nucleotides: TGTGCCAGCAGCCAAGATCATTGGAGGGCCGCAGATACGCAGTATTTT. It is translated as CASSQDHWRAADTQYF. The chain combines TRBV4-2 with TRBJ2-3; D is perhaps TRBD2 (6 bases). CDR3 length: 16 residues. V lost 0 bases and J 4 bases, leaving 14 bases between the germline ends. The germline V gene encodes CDR1 LGHNA and CDR2 YNFKEQ.